The rows below give T cell receptor beta chains drawn from one sample of a study of blood T cell repertoires in COVID-19. Produced via immunoSEQ multiplex PCR; TCRdb's table is partial and in-frame only. The sample shows fewer than 700,000 clones, 85% to 90% of them seen only once. Input material: peripheral blood. Source of these receptors: a woman between 45 and 60 years old with COVID-19, enrolled during active disease. CDR3s include the opening cysteine and the closing phenylalanine or tryptophan. A D gene is named only where the DNA matches it firmly. Only some rows state a clone size, as once, few, many or a class for expanded clones.

v_gene	d_gene	abundance	j_gene	CDR3aa	CDR3nt
TRBV2	-	-	TRBJ1-2	CASRDLEPYGYTF	TGTGCCAGCAGAGACTTGGAGCCCTATGGCTACACCTTC
TRBV18	TRBD1	-	TRBJ2-5	CASVSRGETQYF	TGTGCCAGCGTTTCCAGGGGGGAGACCCAGTACTTC
TRBV5-1	-	few	TRBJ1-1	CASSSGLSGTEAFF	TGCGCCAGCAGCTCCGGACTTAGTGGCACTGAAGCTTTCTTT
TRBV10-2	-	-	TRBJ2-5	CASSENGGAGETQYF	TGCGCCAGCAGTGAGAATGGGGGGGCTGGTGAGACCCAGTACTTC
TRBV4-1	-	-	TRBJ2-7	CASSQGEAREQYF	TGCGCCAGCAGCCAAGGGGAGGCTAGAGAGCAGTACTTC
TRBV30	TRBD1	few	TRBJ1-1	CAWTGGNTEAFF	TGTGCCTGGACAGGGGGCAATACTGAAGCTTTCTTT
TRBV27	-	-	TRBJ2-7	CASSLYADSYEQYF	TGTGCCAGCAGTTTATATGCAGACTCGTACGAGCAGTACTTC
TRBV30	-	-	TRBJ1-3	CAWTAGSSGNTIYF	TGTGCCTGGACCGCAGGTAGCTCTGGAAACACCATATATTTT
TRBV27	-	-	TRBJ1-1	CASNKFPGGPEAFF	TGTGCCAGCAACAAATTCCCGGGGGGGCCTGAAGCTTTCTTT
TRBV19	TRBD2	-	TRBJ2-3	CASSKAGEDTQYF	TGTGCCAGTAGTAAAGCGGGGGAAGATACGCAGTATTTT
TRBV18	TRBD2	-	TRBJ2-7	CASSPLAGGYEQYF	TGTGCCAGCTCACCACTTGCGGGGGGCTACGAGCAGTACTTC
TRBV2	TRBD1	-	TRBJ1-6	CASSAGSGGVPSPLHF	TGTGCCAGCAGTGCAGGGTCAGGGGGCGTCCCTTCACCCCTCCACTTT